The sequence of this T cell receptor beta chain was determined in a study of regulatory T cells in long-lasting Graves disease. Study information: Over 5 years on antithyroid drugs plus positive TSH receptor antibodies marked Graves' disease as persistent.

This clonotype was found many times. Its antigen is as yet unknown. Through Arm-PCR of CDR3 regions and iRepertoire HTBI primers, TCR beta libraries were built. A single record per CDR3 protein comes from TCRdb applying MiXCR to the multiplex PCR reads. The profile shows around 510,000 distinct CDR3 sequences, less than 25% of them singletons. Time point: persistent/refractory GD, antithyroid drugs over 5 years with positive TRAb. Scientists built the TCR library using RNA that was extracted from PBMCs. EDTA tubes were used for drawing approximately 8.4 milliliters of peripheral blood. The CDR3 length is 14 residues. Germline V lookup: CDR1 MNHEY, CDR2 SMNVEV (reference sequence). V lost 4 bases and J lost 6, with 16 bases in between. Regarding the study as a whole: Sample size was small, which may have lowered accuracy. Persistent patients shared more public clonotypes (roughly 3,000) than newly diagnosed patients (about 1,000).

The receptor comes from a female donor with Graves disease. The sample here was peripheral blood mononuclear cells (PBMCs), taken when the disease was refractory, from a patient treated with antithyroid drugs. V gene TRBV27 combines with J gene TRBJ2-7, with D unresolved. The CDR3 is CASSSRPGRGEQYF. The CDR3 DNA reads TGTGCCAGCAGTTCCCGCCCCGGGCGAGGCGAGCAGTACTTC.